The 18 T cell receptor beta chains in this list originate from one sample, sequenced in a study of CD8+CD57+ T cells in acquired aplastic anemia. Profiling that covered TCR beta VDJ and CDR3 relied on genomic DNA as its template. From the reads, TCRdb called clonotypes with MiXCR, one entry per CDR3 protein. The sample contains approximately 250,000 distinct CDR3 sequences, 70% to 85% of which appear only once. For sequencing, patients were chosen who had shown expansion of CD8+CD57+ cells by flow cytometry. Sequencing was carried out using sorted CD4+, CD8+, or CD8+CD57+ T cells (not recorded which) from PBMCs. The receptor source for this set is a human donor with aplastic anemia.

The rearrangement joins TRBV7-8 to TRBJ1-1; D is possibly TRBD1 (5 bases). V was pared by 1 base and J by 8 bases, with 17 bases between. The CDR3 extends over 15 amino acids. Germline V gene data show CDR1 as SGHVS and CDR2 as FQNEAQ. CDR3 in DNA: TGTGCCAGCAGCTTAGATGGGGGAGCCGATACGGAAGCTTTCTTT. Translating it yields CASSLDGGADTEAFF.

This clonotype was seen at least ten times. This may arise from a read error, as a much more abundant clone is one base away. The genes are TRBV5-8 and TRBJ2-3; TRBD2 agrees at 7 bases. There are 13 residues in the CDR3. V lost 4 bases, J lost 4 bases, and 3 bases stayed unmatched. CDR1 and CDR2 (germline): SGHTS, YDEGEE. The CDR3 sequence is CASSVTSADTQYF. CDR3 sequence (DNA): TGTGCCAGCAGCGTTACTAGCGCAGATACGCAGTATTTT.

The chain has TRBV7-8 and TRBJ2-7, with TRBD1 as a possible D gene (7 bases). Trimming left V 5 bases short and J 4 bases short, with 27 bases between. CDR3 size: 18 residues. Germline-derived CDR1 and CDR2 are SGHVS and FQNEAQ. The CDR3 spells CASSLHAGGTALSYEQYF. CDR3 coding DNA: TGTGCCAGCAGCCTTCATGCAGGCGGGACAGCCCTTTCATACGAGCAGTACTTC.

Worth noting for this clonotype: A read error is likely, as this CDR3 ends without the conserved phenylalanine or tryptophan. This chain links TRBV7-8 with TRBJ1-1; unclear D gene. The CDR3 consists of 17 residues. Germline-derived CDR1 and CDR2 are SGHVS and FQNEAQ. V was trimmed by 0 bases and J by 3 bases, leaving 17 bases between them. The CDR3 region is CASSLAGGPDTHTEAFL. The CDR3 DNA sequence: TGTGCCAGCAGCTTAGCGGGAGGTCCCGATACGCACACTGAAGCTTTCCTT.

The table lists this clonotype with a few counts. The rearrangement uses TRBV2 and TRBJ2-7; D possibly matches TRBD1 or TRBD2 (5 bases each). Germline V gene lookup returns CDR1 SNHLY and CDR2 FYNNEI. The CDR3 extends over 12 amino acids. Trimming left V 4 bases short and J 5 bases short, with 9 bases between. The CDR3 coding sequence is TGTGCCAGCAGTGGGGTGGGGGACGAGCAGTACGTC. Its protein is CASSGVGDEQYV.

V and J are TRBV6-7 and TRBJ1-6, with no clear D. TRBV6-7 is annotated as an ORF whose role is uncertain. With 4 bases removed from V and 5 bases from J, the gap between germline ends came to 15 bases. The CDR3 is 16 residues long. The CDR3 DNA is TGTGCCAGCAGTTTCTCCGGCCAGACGGATAATTCACCCCTCCACTTT. Protein product: CASSFSGQTDNSPLHF.

The CDR3 nucleotides read TGTGCCAGCAGTTTCAGGGATGAATACGAGCAGTACTTC. Encoded protein: CASSFRDEYEQYF. The chain employs TRBV12-3 or TRBV12-4 and TRBJ2-7; TRBD1 might be the D (5 bases). V lost 3 bases to trimming and J lost 4 bases, with 10 bases between them. CDR3 size: 13 residues.

The chain is built from TRBV7-9 and TRBJ1-1; perhaps TRBD1 as D (6 bases). Trimming pared 1 base from V and 5 bases from J, leaving 17 bases between. The length of the CDR3 is 16 residues. CDR1 SEHNR and CDR2 FQNEAQ come from the germline V gene (reference sequence). The chain's CDR3 is CASSLEGPGAGTEAFF. In DNA form, the CDR3 reads TGTGCCAGCAGCTTAGAGGGTCCGGGGGCCGGTACTGAAGCTTTCTTT.

With regard to this clonotype: Because it lacks the conserved phenylalanine or tryptophan at the end, this CDR3 is likely a read error. It is unclear where the CDR3 begins or ends on the DNA, so no DNA is shown, and the CDR3 is as TCRdb lists it. The chain couples TRBV7-2 to TRBJ2-7; TRBD1, the table's D call, lacks a check against the DNA. Germline CDR1 reads SGHTA; CDR2 reads FQGNSA. The CDR3 has 13 residues if both end residues are counted. CDR3 in amino acids: CASSSTPGQGQYG.

This clonotype appeared a few times. The chain carries TRBV5-4 and TRBJ2-7, with D tentatively TRBD1 or TRBD2 (5 bases each). The CDR3 extends over 13 amino acids. Germline assignment: CDR1 SGHNT and CDR2 YYREEE (reference sequence). Trimming left V 6 bases short and J 2 bases short, with 12 bases between. The CDR3 loop is CASTRAGTYEQYV. The CDR3 DNA sequence: TGTGCCAGCACGCGGGCAGGGACCTACGAGCAGTACGTC.

As concerns this clonotype: One junction end does not reproduce the germline sequence, and a read error may be involved. This chain joins TRBV7-3 and TRBJ2-3; the match to TRBD2 covers 8 bases. The CDR3 is 13 amino acids. CDR1 SGHTA and CDR2 FQGTGA come from the germline V gene. CDR3 DNA: TGTGCCAGCGCAAGCGGGGGCAACGATGTGCAATACTTT. Amino acid sequence: CASASGGNDVQYF.

The chain joins TRBV2 to TRBJ2-1; 7 bases line up with TRBD2. The trim removed 6 bases at V and 4 bases at J, leaving 9 bases unmatched. This CDR3 has 15 amino acids. Germline V gene lookup returns CDR1 SNHLY and CDR2 FYNNEI. The CDR3 DNA reads as TGTGCCAGCAGCCAGAGACTAGCAGGATACAATGAGCAGTTCTTC. It is translated as CASSQRLAGYNEQFF.

V is TRBV7-8 and J is TRBJ2-2, with D maybe TRBD2 (7 bases). The CDR3 covers 15 residues. The germline V gene encodes CDR1 SGHVS and CDR2 FQNEAQ. The germline V and J ends were trimmed by 2 bases and 4 bases, with 11 bases remaining between them. The CDR3: CASSLRGAGTGELFF. The CDR3 bases are TGTGCCAGCAGCTTACGGGGGGCTGGCACCGGGGAGCTGTTTTTT.

A note on this clonotype: This is likely a read error, given that the CDR3 carries no conserved phenylalanine or tryptophan at its end. No DNA is shown, since the ends of the CDR3 on it are uncertain; the CDR3 is the one TCRdb lists. The chain joins TRBV7-2 to TRBJ2-5; the D call of TRBD1 is as the table states it, not checked on the DNA. The length of the CDR3 is 12 amino acids, counting both ends. From germline, CDR1 is SGHTA and CDR2 FQGNSA. The CDR3 sequence is CASKLTGETHYV.

To note about this clonotype: No DNA is shown, since the ends of the CDR3 on it are uncertain; the CDR3 is the one TCRdb lists. The V and J genes are TRBV12-3 or TRBV12-4 and TRBJ2-3; TRBD1 is taken as the D call from the table, unchecked against the DNA. The CDR3 is 14 residues long, ends included. Here the CDR3 reads CASSQGSEPQHFGF.

The chain has TRBV7-2 and TRBJ1-2, with 7 bases lining up with TRBD1. Germline V gene data show CDR1 as SGHTA and CDR2 as FQGNSA. This CDR3 spans 14 amino acids. Trimming removed 5 bases from V and 6 bases from J; junction bases left unmatched: 9. In nucleotides, the CDR3 is TGTGCCAGCAGCCAGCCAGGGGGACTGGATGGCTACACCTTC. This codes for CASSQPGGLDGYTF. The full variable domain, its missing parts supplied by reference TRBV7-2 and TRBJ1-2, is GAGVSQSPSNKVTEKGKDVELRCDPISGHTALYWYRQSLGQGLEFLIYFQGNSAPDKSGLPSDRFSAERTGGSVSTLTIQRTQQEDSAVYLCASSQPGGLDGYTFGSGTRLTVV.

This chain uses TRBV7-6 with TRBJ1-6; 10 bases agree with TRBD1. CDR1 and CDR2 (germline): SGHVS, FNYEAQ. The trim removed 6 bases at V and 15 bases at J, leaving 17 bases unmatched. The CDR3 length is 16 residues. The CDR3 here is CASRTDRGHSPLHLHF. The CDR3 region has the DNA TGTGCCAGCAGGACCGACAGGGGGCATTCACCCCTCCACCTCCACTTT.

The gene calls are TRBV19 and TRBJ1-6, with no clear D. Germline CDR1 and CDR2: LNHDA and SQIVND (reference sequence). This CDR3 has 15 amino acids. The V gene lost 1 base and the J gene lost 1 base, with 5 bases spanning the gap. The CDR3 DNA reads as TGTGCCAGTAGTATAGTAGGGTCCTATAATTCACCCCTCCACTTT. It is translated as CASSIVGSYNSPLHF.